The next 15 T cell receptor beta chains were all read from a single sample in a study of PD-1 blockade in classical Hodgkin lymphoma. Generated by immunoSEQ multiplex PCR, the TCRdb table keeps only in-frame clones and is missing some. The table lists some 64,000 clones, roughly nine tenths of them singletons, with approximately 15% in the top ten. Every patient had relapsed following autologous stem cell transplantation, and cohorts differed in brentuximab vedotin exposure. The specimen was peripheral blood mononuclear cells (PBMCs), collected at baseline. The receptors originated from a human donor with classical Hodgkin lymphoma.

The chain is built from TRBV5-1 and TRBJ2-3; possible D gene TRBD2, 5 bases. This CDR3 region has 14 residues. Trimming stripped 0 bases from V and 2 bases from J, with 7 bases between. Germline CDR1 is SGHRS and CDR2 is YFSETQ. As DNA, the CDR3 is TGCGCCAGCAGCTTGGAGAGGGACACAGATACGCAGTATTTT. It specifies CASSLERDTDTQYF. The variable domain in full, with the rest retrieved from reference TRBV5-1 and TRBJ2-3, is KAGVTQTPRYLIKTRGQQVTLSCSPISGHRSVSWYQQTPGQGLQFLFEYFSETQRNKGNFPGRFSGRQFSNSRSEMNVSTLELGDSALYLCASSLERDTDTQYFGPGTRLTVL.

The chain links TRBV5-1 to TRBJ1-1; maybe TRBD1 (6 bases). This CDR3 is built from 14 residues. V lost 0 bases and J lost 6, with 12 bases in between. The germline gives CDR1 SGHRS, CDR2 YFSETQ. The CDR3 sequence is CASSLVQGSPEAFF. CDR3 nucleotides: TGCGCCAGCAGCTTGGTCCAGGGGAGCCCTGAAGCTTTCTTT.

J is TRBJ2-1 and V is TRBV4-1; TRBD2 matches 7 bases. The CDR3 sequence is 19 residues long. Germline V CDR1 and CDR2: MGHRA, YSYEKL. V lost 0 bases to trimming and J lost 7 bases; unmatched junction nucleotides: 18. The CDR3 loop reads CASSQDGSGAGGSGNEQFF. The CDR3 DNA is TGCGCCAGCAGCCAAGATGGGTCGGGTGCCGGGGGGAGTGGTAATGAGCAGTTCTTC.

V usage is TRBV28 and J usage is TRBJ1-4; the D gene is possibly TRBD1 (5 bases). Germline CDR1 reads MDHEN; CDR2 reads SYDVKM. The CDR3 totals 13 residues. V lost 7 bases and J lost 4, with 10 bases in between. CDR3 nucleotide sequence: TGTGCCAGCACAGGGACCGATAATGAAAAACTGTTTTTT. It specifies CASTGTDNEKLFF.

This clone was recorded only once. This chain links TRBV6-6 with TRBJ1-6; 7 positions agree with TRBD1. The CDR3 runs to 15 residues. Germline CDR1 MNHNY, CDR2 SVGAGI (reference sequence). Losses at the gene ends were 7 bases for V and 4 bases for J; bases not matched to a gene: 7. The CDR3 loop reads CASTARGPYNSPLHF. CDR3 sequence (DNA): TGTGCCAGCACAGCTAGGGGGCCATATAATTCACCCCTCCACTTT.

This chain links TRBV25-1 with TRBJ1-2; D may be TRBD1 (5 bases). V gave up 1 base and J gave up 4 bases, with 10 bases separating them. The CDR3 sequence is 14 residues long. Germline-derived CDR1 and CDR2 are MGHDK and SYGVNS. The CDR3 loop is CASSEWGRSYGYTF. CDR3 bases: TGTGCCAGCAGTGAATGGGGCAGGTCCTATGGCTACACCTTC.

This rearrangement joins TRBV12-5 to TRBJ1-1; D unclear. Germline lookup yields CDR1 LGHNT and CDR2 FRNRAP. The CDR3 has 11 amino acids. V was shortened by 5 bases and J by 1 base, with 2 bases between the two germline ends. DNA of the CDR3: TGTGCTAGTGGTGGGAACACTGAAGCTTTCTTT. Translated, it gives CASGGNTEAFF.

The CDR3 DNA is TGTGCCAGCAGCCAGGGGACAGTGCGCGATAATGGCTACACCTTC. Protein sequence: CASSQGTVRDNGYTF. This chain uses TRBV4-2 with TRBJ1-2; 7 positions agree with TRBD1. Per the germline V gene, CDR1 is LGHNA and CDR2 is YNFKEQ. There are 15 residues in the CDR3. The V and J ends lost 3 bases and 6 bases, in that order; junction bases with no gene match: 10.

The chain links TRBV6-6 to TRBJ2-7; no reliable D call. V lost 0 bases to trimming and J lost 0 bases, with 9 bases between them. Per germline, CDR1 MNHNY and CDR2 SVGAGI (reference sequence). The CDR3 length is 15 residues. The CDR3 sequence is CASSYSLVTSYEQYF. CDR3 DNA sequence: TGTGCCAGCAGTTACTCGCTGGTAACCTCCTACGAGCAGTACTTC.

The gene calls are TRBV18 and TRBJ2-4; D is possibly TRBD1 (6 bases). The germline gives CDR1 KGHSH, CDR2 LQKENI. V lost 2 bases to trimming and J lost 1 base, with 15 bases between them. This CDR3 spans 17 amino acids. CDR3: CASSPGGSTKAKNIQYF. The CDR3 DNA follows: TGTGCCAGCTCACCAGGGGGCTCCACCAAGGCCAAAAACATTCAGTACTTC.

This sequence joins TRBV7-2 and TRBJ2-1, with a possible D match to TRBD2 (6 bases). The CDR3 loop spans 13 amino acids. The germline gives CDR1 SGHTA, CDR2 FQGNSA. V lost 5 bases to trimming and J lost 5 bases, with 10 bases between them. The CDR3 DNA reads TGTGCCAGCAGCGAGGGACTTCACAATGAGCAGTTCTTC. Residues: CASSEGLHNEQFF.

There are a few counts of this clone. The V gene is TRBV12-5, the J gene TRBJ1-2; possible D gene TRBD1, 6 bases. This CDR3 has 14 residues. The ends were cut back, 3 bases at V and 0 bases at J, with 8 bases in the middle. Germline V CDR1 and CDR2: LGHNT, FRNRAP. The CDR3, as DNA: TGTGCTAGTGGTTTTACAGGGTCTAACTATGGCTACACCTTC. Amino acid sequence: CASGFTGSNYGYTF.

This chain connects TRBV10-1 to TRBJ2-7, with unresolved D. CDR3 size: 12 residues. Germline V gives CDR1 WNHNN, CDR2 SYGVQD (reference sequence). V lost 0 bases to trimming and J lost 9 bases, with 9 bases between them. In DNA, the CDR3 is TGCGCCAGCAGTGAGTCCGTGGTGGGGCAGTACTTC. It yields the protein CASSESVVGQYF.

The gene calls are TRBV10-2 and TRBJ2-3; 7 positions match TRBD2. The CDR3 is 15 amino acids. CDR1 WSHSY and CDR2 SAAADI come from the germline V gene. The junction had 8 bases not matched to a gene; V was cut back by 6 bases and J by 2 bases. This chain's CDR3 is CASRGGNSPTDTQYF. The CDR3 nucleotides are TGCGCCAGCAGGGGGGGGAATAGTCCCACAGATACGCAGTATTTT.

This chain joins TRBV6-4 and TRBJ2-1; TRBD2 agrees at 12 bases. Germline CDR1 MRHNA, CDR2 SNTAGT. The trim removed 4 bases at V and 6 bases at J, leaving 7 bases unmatched. This CDR3 spans 16 amino acids. CDR3 in DNA: TGTGCCAGCAGTGGTACGGGGACTAGCGGGTCCAATGAGCAGTTCTTC. As protein: CASSGTGTSGSNEQFF.